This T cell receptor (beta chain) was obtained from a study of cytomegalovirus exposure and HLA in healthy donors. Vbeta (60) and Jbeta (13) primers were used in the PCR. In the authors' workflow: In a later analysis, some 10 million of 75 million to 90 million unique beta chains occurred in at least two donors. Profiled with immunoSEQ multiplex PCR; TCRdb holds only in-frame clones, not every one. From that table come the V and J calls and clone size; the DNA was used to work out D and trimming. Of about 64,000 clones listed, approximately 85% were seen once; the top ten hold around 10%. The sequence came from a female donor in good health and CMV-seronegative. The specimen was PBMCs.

The CDR3 sequence: CASATDFNEKLFF. DNA for the CDR3: TGTGCCAGCGCTACGGACTTTAATGAAAAACTGTTTTTT. The chain combines TRBV2 with TRBJ1-4; no firm D call. Trimming removed 8 bases at V and 4 bases at J, with 11 bases between. The CDR3 is made up of 13 amino acids. CDR1 is SNHLY and CDR2 is FYNNEI in the germline V gene.